This T cell receptor beta chain originates from a study of brain T cells in children with intractable seizures. Study-wide results and limits: Patients' HCMV serostatus was unknown; virus specificity rests on CDR3 similarity alone.

The time point: blood from clinic visit 5 months post-surgery; TSC patient then seizure free. Sequencing was limited to surgery cases with top T cell transcript signatures in brain tissue. At least one anti-epileptic drug was given before surgery. Only a few counts were recorded for this clone. Antigen specificity is unknown. Profiled with immunoSEQ multiplex PCR; TCRdb holds only in-frame clones, not every one. The table includes under 400,000 clones, over 90% detected once. In germline, CDR1 is LGHDT, CDR2 YNNKEL (reference sequence). The CDR3 runs to 12 residues. V was trimmed by 0 bases and J by 8 bases, leaving 7 bases between them.

V is TRBV3-1 (or the pseudogene TRBV3-2) and J is TRBJ1-1; D unresolved. Specimen: peripheral blood, collected about 5 months after surgery. This TCR was recovered from a boy younger than two with tuberous sclerosis and intractable seizures. The CDR3 DNA follows: TGTGCCAGCAGCCAAGAGGGCAGGGAAGCTTTCTTT. Translating it yields CASSQEGREAFF.